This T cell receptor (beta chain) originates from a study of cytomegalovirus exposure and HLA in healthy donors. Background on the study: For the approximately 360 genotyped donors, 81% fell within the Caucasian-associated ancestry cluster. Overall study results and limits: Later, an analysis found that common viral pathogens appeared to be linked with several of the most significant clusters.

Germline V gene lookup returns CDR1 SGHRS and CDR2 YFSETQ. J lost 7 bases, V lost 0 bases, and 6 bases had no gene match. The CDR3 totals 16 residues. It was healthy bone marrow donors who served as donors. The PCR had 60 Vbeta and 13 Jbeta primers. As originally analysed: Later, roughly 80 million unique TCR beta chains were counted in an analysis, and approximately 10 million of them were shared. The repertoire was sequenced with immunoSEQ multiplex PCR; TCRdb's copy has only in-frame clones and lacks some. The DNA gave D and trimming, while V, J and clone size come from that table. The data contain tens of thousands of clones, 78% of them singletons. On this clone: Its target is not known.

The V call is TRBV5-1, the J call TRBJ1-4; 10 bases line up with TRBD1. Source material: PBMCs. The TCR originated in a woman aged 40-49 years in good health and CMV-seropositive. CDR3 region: CASSLGGQGRGEKLFF. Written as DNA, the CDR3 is TGCGCCAGCAGCTTGGGGGGACAGGGGCGCGGTGAAAAACTGTTTTTT.